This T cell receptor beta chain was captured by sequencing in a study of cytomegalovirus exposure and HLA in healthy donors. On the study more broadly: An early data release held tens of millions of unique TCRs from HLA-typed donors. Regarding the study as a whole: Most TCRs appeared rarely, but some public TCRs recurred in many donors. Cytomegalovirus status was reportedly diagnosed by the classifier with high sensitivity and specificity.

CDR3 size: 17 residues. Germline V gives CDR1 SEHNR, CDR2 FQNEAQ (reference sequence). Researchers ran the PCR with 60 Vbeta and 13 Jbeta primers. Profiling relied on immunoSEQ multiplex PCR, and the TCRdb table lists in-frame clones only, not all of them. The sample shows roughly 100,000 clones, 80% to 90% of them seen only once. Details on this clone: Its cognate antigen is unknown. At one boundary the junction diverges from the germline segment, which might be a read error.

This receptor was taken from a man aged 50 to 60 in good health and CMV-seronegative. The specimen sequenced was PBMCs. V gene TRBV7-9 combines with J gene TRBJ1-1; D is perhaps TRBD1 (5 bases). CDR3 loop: CSSSFGVDTPKNTEAFF. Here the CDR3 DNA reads TGTTCCAGCAGCTTTGGGGTGGACACACCCAAGAACACTGAAGCTTTCTTT.